One sample yielded the 19 T cell receptor beta chains listed below, sequenced in a study of T cells in localized non-small cell lung cancer (dated by TCRdb to 2018 to 2020). Libraries were built with the immunoSEQ multiplex PCR assay. TCRdb holds this immuneACCESS table with in-frame rearrangements only. Some clones are missing; in checked studies, unresolved V genes explain under half, and the rest has no known cause. For this sample the table gives 10,000 to 12,000 clones, of which 70% to 75% were detected only once. The ten largest clones represent roughly 33% of the sample. This specimen was peripheral blood, taken before any cancer treatment. These receptors were collected from a male donor aged 60 or older with stage I lung adenocarcinoma.

The gene calls are TRBV7-6 and TRBJ2-7, with 7 bases identical to TRBD1. V was pared by 1 base and J by 4 bases, with 7 bases of the junction left unmatched. The germline CDR1 and CDR2 sequences are SGHVS and FNYEAQ. The CDR3 runs to 15 residues. CDR3 sequence reads: CASSLETGVGYEQYF. Written as DNA, the CDR3 is TGTGCCAGCAGCTTAGAAACAGGGGTAGGGTACGAGCAGTACTTC.

This clone was seen only a few times. The chain recombines TRBV27 with TRBJ1-6; D gene ambiguous. Trimming removed 0 bases from V and 7 bases from J, with 1 base in between. Germline lookup yields CDR1 MNHEY and CDR2 SMNVEV (reference sequence). This CDR3 has 12 residues. The CDR3 sequence is CASSLSNSPLHF. The DNA for the CDR3 is TGTGCCAGCAGTTTATCGAATTCACCCCTCCACTTT.

The chain combines TRBV6-5 with TRBJ2-1; TRBD2 aligns across 9 bases. Looked up from germline, CDR1 is MNHEY and CDR2 is SVGAGI. The CDR3 extends over 15 amino acids. V shed 6 bases and J 5 bases; nucleotides not matched to a gene: 8. CDR3 DNA: TGTGCCAGCAGAACAGGGTCTAGCGGGGACAATGAGCAGTTCTTC. Protein sequence: CASRTGSSGDNEQFF.

J is TRBJ2-7 and V is TRBV4-1; 7 bases agree with TRBD2. There are 16 residues in the CDR3. The V gene's germline CDR1 is MGHRA and CDR2 YSYEKL. V shed 1 base, J shed 2 bases, and the junction held 8 bases outside the gene matches. The CDR3 loop is CASSQGSAGVAYEQYF. CDR3 DNA: TGCGCCAGCAGCCAAGGTTCTGCGGGGGTTGCCTACGAGCAGTACTTC.

The rearrangement joins TRBV28 to TRBJ2-7; no reliable D call. The germline CDR1 and CDR2 sequences are MDHEN and SYDVKM. The length of the CDR3 is 12 residues. Trimming cost V 6 bases and J 2 bases, with 8 bases left between them. CDR3 sequence reads: CASRGSTYEQYF. The CDR3 DNA follows: TGTGCCAGCAGGGGCTCTACCTACGAGCAGTACTTC.

This chain links TRBV10-3 with TRBJ2-3; perhaps TRBD2 as D (5 bases). The CDR3 is made up of 16 amino acids. CDR1 and CDR2 (germline): ENHRY, SYGVKD. V lost 1 base to trimming and J lost 3 bases, with 14 bases between them. The CDR3 nucleotides are TGTGCCATCAGTGAGTATCAGGCCGGAGGTACAGATACGCAGTATTTT. Protein: CAISEYQAGGTDTQYF.

This clone was counted a single time. The chain employs TRBV4-2 and TRBJ2-3, with TRBD2 matching over 9 bases. J lost 2 bases, V lost 0 bases, and 3 bases had no gene match. CDR3 length: 16 amino acids. CDR1 is LGHNA and CDR2 is YNFKEQ in the germline V gene. The CDR3 nucleotides read TGTGCCAGCAGCCAAGAGCGGGGGGGCATCACAGATACGCAGTATTTT. This translates into CASSQERGGITDTQYF.

This chain links TRBV7-9 with TRBJ2-3; no reliable D call. The CDR3 is 15 residues long. V was trimmed by 1 base and J by 3 bases, leaving 11 bases between them. Looked up from germline, CDR1 is SEHNR and CDR2 is FQNEAQ (reference sequence). The CDR3 nucleotides read TGTGCCAGCAGCTTAGTAGGAGAGGTGACAGATACGCAGTATTTT. Residues: CASSLVGEVTDTQYF.

The count of this clone is one. The V and J genes are TRBV4-3 and TRBJ2-3; TRBD1 matches 11 bases. Germline V lookup: CDR1 LGHNA, CDR2 YSLEER. The trim removed 0 bases at V and 6 bases at J, leaving 8 bases unmatched. This CDR3 spans 17 amino acids. CDR3 protein: CASSQDFGTGGSDTQYF. DNA of the CDR3: TGCGCCAGCAGCCAAGATTTTGGGACAGGGGGTTCCGATACGCAGTATTTT.

This chain links TRBV5-1 with TRBJ2-3, with TRBD2 identical over 7 bases. The CDR3 loop spans 13 amino acids. After removal of 5 bases from V and 7 bases from J, the junction contained 7 bases not matched to a gene. Germline V lookup: CDR1 SGHRS, CDR2 YFSETQ. The CDR3 sequence is CASRDGGSYTQYF. In nucleotides, the CDR3 is TGCGCCAGCAGGGACGGGGGGTCATATACGCAGTATTTT.

V is TRBV5-1 and J is TRBJ2-3; 10 bases are a match to TRBD2. The CDR3 totals 15 residues. Unmatched junction bases numbered 9, after V lost 4 bases and J lost 7 bases. Germline V gene data show CDR1 as SGHRS and CDR2 as YFSETQ. Written as DNA, the CDR3 is TGCGCCAGCAGCCCTCTAGCGGGGGACTTAAATACGCAGTATTTT. Its translation is CASSPLAGDLNTQYF.

The DNA of the CDR3 is TGTGCCAGCAGCCGGGACGGTTCTAACTATGGCTACACCTTC. Its translation: CASSRDGSNYGYTF. The chain uses TRBV6-5 and TRBJ1-2; D possibly corresponds to TRBD1 (5 bases). Trimming took off 6 bases at V and 0 bases at J, with 11 bases between the two ends. Germline V CDR1 and CDR2: MNHEY, SVGAGI. The CDR3 length is 14 residues.

This sequence joins TRBV6-5 and TRBJ1-5; TRBD1 matches 12 bases. This CDR3 spans 15 amino acids. Germline CDR1 is MNHEY and CDR2 is SVGAGI. Trimming removed 6 bases from V and 7 bases from J; junction bases left unmatched: 7. CDR3 bases: TGTGCCAGCAGCCGGGGACAGGGGGCGCGACAGCCCCAGCATTTT. Its translation is CASSRGQGARQPQHF.

A word on this clone: No conserved phenylalanine or tryptophan ends this CDR3, so it is likely a read error. The chain links TRBV10-3 to TRBJ1-4; D perhaps matches TRBD1 (6 bases). This CDR3 spans 15 amino acids. V lost 10 bases and J lost 5, with 20 bases in between. Germline loops: CDR1 ENHRY, CDR2 SYGVKD. The CDR3 region has the DNA TGTGCCAGCAAAAGACAGGATGAAGGAAATGAAAAACTGTTTTCT. Amino acids: CASKRQDEGNEKLFS.

This sequence joins TRBV7-6 and TRBJ1-4; D is possibly TRBD1 (6 bases). Germline V gives CDR1 SGHVS, CDR2 FNYEAQ. This CDR3 has 15 amino acids. The V and J ends lost 5 bases and 7 bases respectively, with 17 bases between them. The CDR3 region is CASSPRGRGFEKLFF. DNA for the CDR3: TGTGCCAGCAGCCCTAGGGGGAGGGGTTTTGAAAAACTGTTTTTT.

In this sample, this clone turned up a few times. The chain has TRBV5-4 and TRBJ2-6, with TRBD1 matching 7 bases. CDR1 is SGHNT, CDR2 YYREEE, per germline (reference sequence). V trimming: 5 bases; J trimming: 2 bases; junction bases outside the gene matches: 4. The CDR3 covers 15 residues. CDR3 bases: TGTGCCAGCAGACCTGACAGGGCTGGGGCCAACGTCCTGACTTTC. It codes for CASRPDRAGANVLTF.

The genes are TRBV7-9 and TRBJ2-1; no clear D gene. This CDR3 contains 13 residues. Trimming cost V 7 bases and J 0 bases, with 7 bases left between them. In germline, CDR1 is SEHNR, CDR2 FQNEAQ (reference sequence). Written as DNA, the CDR3 is TGTGCCAGCACAATAGGCTCCTACAATGAGCAGTTCTTC. Translation gives CASTIGSYNEQFF.

The V gene is TRBV19, the J gene TRBJ1-6; unclear D gene. Germline assignment: CDR1 LNHDA and CDR2 SQIVND (reference sequence). The CDR3 length is 15 residues. Trimming took off 5 bases at V and 8 bases at J, with 16 bases between the two ends. The CDR3 sequence is CASSRNAVDYSPLHF. The CDR3, as DNA: TGTGCCAGTAGTCGTAACGCAGTCGACTATTCACCCCTCCACTTT.

This chain joins TRBV7-6 and TRBJ1-1; D not resolved. The CDR3 is 13 amino acids. Trimming removed 3 bases at V and 3 bases at J, with 8 bases between. Germline CDR1 and CDR2: SGHVS and FNYEAQ. CDR3 bases: TGTGCCAGCAGCTTCCAGAGTTACACTGAAGCTTTCTTT. It specifies CASSFQSYTEAFF.